A single T cell receptor beta chain is shown here with its context. The antigen remains undetermined. This sample was taken from a study of human thymus T cells. Findings of the study overall: It looked as if thymic and blood repertoires used V and J genes in a biased way.

Sequencing used immunoSEQ multiplex PCR; TCRdb keeps in-frame clones, though not all of them. The table lists some 130,000 clones, about 94% of them singletons, with around 0.025% in the top ten. The CDR3 sequence is 13 residues long. The V segment lost 5 bases and the J segment 7 bases; nucleotides outside the gene matches: 2. The germline V gene has CDR1 SNHLY and CDR2 FYNNEI. From resections taken during corrective heart surgery, the thymus tissue was obtained. The specimen was thymus tissue. The chain links TRBV2 to TRBJ2-1, with 10 bases fitting TRBD2. The receptor's source is a boy younger than two with a congenital heart defect but otherwise immunologically healthy. The CDR3 loop reads CASSQTSGNEQFF. The DNA for the CDR3 is TGTGCCAGCAGTCAGACTAGCGGGAATGAGCAGTTCTTC.